This T cell receptor (beta chain) was found in a study of neurological immune-mediated disorders. Each TCR transcript was tagged with a 10-nucleotide random UMI during 5'RACE. Using its own MiXCR run on the 5' RACE reads, TCRdb lists one record per CDR3 protein. This sample has roughly 80,000 distinct CDR3 sequences, with 10% found just once. The V and J ends lost 2 bases and 0 bases, in that order; junction bases with no gene match: 16. This CDR3 has 20 residues. Germline V gene lookup returns CDR1 MNHNS and CDR2 SASEGT. The specimen sequenced was PBMCs. The rearrangement uses TRBV6-1 and TRBJ2-3; 8 bases line up with TRBD2. The receptor was derived from a man aged 35 to 55 in good health. The CDR3 sequence is CASSELPTMAGGSSTDTQYF. The DNA for the CDR3 is TGTGCCAGCAGTGAACTCCCCACTATGGCGGGGGGCTCTAGCACAGATACGCAGTATTTT.